This TCR beta chain was recorded in a study of identical twins. V lost 5 bases to trimming and J lost 7 bases, with 27 bases between them. From germline, CDR1 is SGHTA and CDR2 FQGNSA. The CDR3 covers 17 residues. TCRdb redid the calling of the 5' RACE reads with MiXCR, one entry per CDR3 protein. The sample shows around 960,000 distinct CDR3 sequences, roughly an eighth of them seen only once. The table lists this clonotype with a few counts. These data were also filed under a second study, of yellow fever vaccine responses in identical twins.

The sequencing input was PBMCs. The chain carries TRBV7-2 and TRBJ2-7; D gene unclear. The clonotype comes from a woman aged 18-30 years in good health. CDR3 sequence: CASSPPPSWAYSWEQYF. The CDR3 bases are TGTGCCAGCAGCCCCCCCCCGTCTTGGGCGTATTCGTGGGAGCAGTACTTC.